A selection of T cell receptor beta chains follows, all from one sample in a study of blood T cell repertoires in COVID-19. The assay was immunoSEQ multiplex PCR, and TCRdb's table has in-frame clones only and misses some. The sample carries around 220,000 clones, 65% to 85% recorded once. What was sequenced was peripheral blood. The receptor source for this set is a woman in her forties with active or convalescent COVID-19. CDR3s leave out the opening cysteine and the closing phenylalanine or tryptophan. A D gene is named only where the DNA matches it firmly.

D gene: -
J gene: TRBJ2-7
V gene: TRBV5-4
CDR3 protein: ASSGQTSGEQY

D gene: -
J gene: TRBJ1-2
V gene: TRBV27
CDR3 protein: ASSLSRNSNYGYT

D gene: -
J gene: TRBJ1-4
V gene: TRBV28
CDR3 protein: ASSFVTATNEKLF

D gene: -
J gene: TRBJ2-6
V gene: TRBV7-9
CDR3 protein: ASSPTFGRGSSGANVLT

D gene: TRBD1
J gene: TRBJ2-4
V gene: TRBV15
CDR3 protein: ATSRDLTGGKNIQY

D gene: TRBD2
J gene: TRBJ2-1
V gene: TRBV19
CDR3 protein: ASSIRAGGGYNEQF

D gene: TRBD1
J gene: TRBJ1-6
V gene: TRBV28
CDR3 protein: ASSQQGLNNSPLH

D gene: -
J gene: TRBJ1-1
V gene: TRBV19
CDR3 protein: ASSKAGVTEAF

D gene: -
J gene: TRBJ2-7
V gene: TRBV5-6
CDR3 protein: ASSLGHPQEQY

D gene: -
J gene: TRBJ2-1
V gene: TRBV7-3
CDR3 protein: ASSFTGTSSYNEQF

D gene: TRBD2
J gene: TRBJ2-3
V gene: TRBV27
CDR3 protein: ASSTSGGLDTQY

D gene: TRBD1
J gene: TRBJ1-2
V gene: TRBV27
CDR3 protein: ASSDTPGQGNYGYT

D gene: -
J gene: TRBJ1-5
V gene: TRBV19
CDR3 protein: ASSIGPSGVKNNQPQH

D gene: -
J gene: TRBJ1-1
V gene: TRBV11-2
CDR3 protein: ASSLDNIRGSRAEAF

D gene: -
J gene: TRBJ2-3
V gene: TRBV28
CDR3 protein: ASSLAIAGTDTQY

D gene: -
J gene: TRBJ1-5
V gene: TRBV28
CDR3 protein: ASSTSSVSNQPQH

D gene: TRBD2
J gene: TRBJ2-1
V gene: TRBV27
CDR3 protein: ASSFRGGALEQF

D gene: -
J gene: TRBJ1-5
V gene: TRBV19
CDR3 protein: ASSNSNDQPQH

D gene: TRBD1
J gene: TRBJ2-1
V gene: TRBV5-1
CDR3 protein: ASSTLGQGYNEQF

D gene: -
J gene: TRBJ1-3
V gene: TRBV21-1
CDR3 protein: ASPQAVSSGNTIY

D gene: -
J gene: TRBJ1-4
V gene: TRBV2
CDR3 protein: ASSEGLGSNEKLF

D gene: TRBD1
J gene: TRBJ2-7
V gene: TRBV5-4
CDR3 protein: ASSFPGQGYEQY

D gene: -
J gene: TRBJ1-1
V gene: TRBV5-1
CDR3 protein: ATKGGALNTEAF

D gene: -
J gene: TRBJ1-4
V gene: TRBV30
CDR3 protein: AWSVNRNEKLF

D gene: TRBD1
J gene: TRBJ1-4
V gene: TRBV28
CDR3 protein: ASSSSGTGNEKLF

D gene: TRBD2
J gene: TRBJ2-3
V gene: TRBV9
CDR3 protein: ASSSQTSGGGDTQY

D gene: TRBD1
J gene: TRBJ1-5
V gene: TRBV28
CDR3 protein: ASSYRDRIQPQH

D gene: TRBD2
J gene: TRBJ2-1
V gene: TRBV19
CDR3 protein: ASSEARGGVYEQF

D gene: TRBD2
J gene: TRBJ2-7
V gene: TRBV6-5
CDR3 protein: ASRSSGGPYEQY

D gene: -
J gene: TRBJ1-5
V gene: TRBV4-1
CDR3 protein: ASSREIRDWEPQH

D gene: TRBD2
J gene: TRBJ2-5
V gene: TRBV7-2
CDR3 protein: ASSFGLAGETQY

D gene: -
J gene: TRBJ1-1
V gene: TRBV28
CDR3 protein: ASRETVNTEAF

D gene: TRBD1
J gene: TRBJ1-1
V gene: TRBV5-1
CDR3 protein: ASSPDRGSTMNTEAF

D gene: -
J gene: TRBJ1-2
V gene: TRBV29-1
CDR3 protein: SGTGNYGYT

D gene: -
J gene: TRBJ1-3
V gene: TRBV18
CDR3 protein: ASSPRAPASGNTIY

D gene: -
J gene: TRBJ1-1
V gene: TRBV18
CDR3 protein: ASSPLSGPNTEAF

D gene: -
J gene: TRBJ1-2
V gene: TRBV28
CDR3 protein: ASSFSRGSVYGYT

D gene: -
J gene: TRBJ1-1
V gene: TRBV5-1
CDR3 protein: ASSPQGWMNTEAF

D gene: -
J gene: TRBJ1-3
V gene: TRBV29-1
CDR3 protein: SGLTVGNTIY

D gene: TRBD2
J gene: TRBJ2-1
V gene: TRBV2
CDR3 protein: AVSRLAGAYNEQF

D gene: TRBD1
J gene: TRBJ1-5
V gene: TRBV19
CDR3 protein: ASSGQGTGQPQH

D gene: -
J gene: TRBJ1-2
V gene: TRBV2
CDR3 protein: ASSELGGYYGYT

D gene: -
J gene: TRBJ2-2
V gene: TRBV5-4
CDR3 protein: ASSLLRQAGGELF

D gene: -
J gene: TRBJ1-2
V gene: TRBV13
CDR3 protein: ASSPPGQGDYGYT

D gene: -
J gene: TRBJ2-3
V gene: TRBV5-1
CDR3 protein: ASRLGAATDTQY

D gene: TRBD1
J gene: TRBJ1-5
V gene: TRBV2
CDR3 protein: ASSLNRGSNQPQH

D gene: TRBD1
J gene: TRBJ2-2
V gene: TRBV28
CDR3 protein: ASSRRTGGGTGELF

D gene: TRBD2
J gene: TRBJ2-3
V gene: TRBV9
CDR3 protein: ASSVAGGGTDTQY

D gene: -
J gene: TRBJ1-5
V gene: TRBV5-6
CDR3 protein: ASSLGQVSQPQH

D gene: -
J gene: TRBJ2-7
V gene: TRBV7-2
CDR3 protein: ASSSVAGAAYEQY

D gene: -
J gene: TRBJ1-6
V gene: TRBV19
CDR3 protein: ASRRTAGNSPLH

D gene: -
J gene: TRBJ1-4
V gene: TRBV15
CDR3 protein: ATSRGGFNEKLF

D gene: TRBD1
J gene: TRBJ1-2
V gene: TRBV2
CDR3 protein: ASSEALSYRGRNYGYT

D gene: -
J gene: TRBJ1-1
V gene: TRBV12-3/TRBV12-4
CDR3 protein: ASSLNRNTEAF